Below are 32 T cell receptor beta chains sequenced from a single sample in a study of response to subunit inactivated influenza vaccine. TCRdb ran MiXCR on the RT-PCR reads and lists one entry per CDR3 protein. The data show 500,000 to 550,000 distinct CDR3 sequences, approximately 7.2% seen once. The sequences come from PBMCs from blood, collected around 25 months after vaccination. The source is a man aged 45-69 years who received an inactivated influenza vaccine.

The chain has TRBV7-9 and TRBJ2-7, with D unresolved. V lost 4 bases to trimming and J lost 3 bases, with 10 bases between them. The CDR3 consists of 13 residues. Germline lookup yields CDR1 SEHNR and CDR2 FQNEAQ (reference sequence). As DNA, the CDR3 is TGTGCCAGCAGCTCTCCAAATTACTACGAGCAGTACTTC. Protein: CASSSPNYYEQYF.

Many counts were recorded for this clonotype. The chain joins TRBV5-1 to TRBJ1-2, with D possibly matching TRBD1 (6 bases). Trimming took off 4 bases at V and 8 bases at J, with 21 bases between the two ends. Germline CDR1 SGHRS, CDR2 YFSETQ. The length of the CDR3 is 15 residues. The CDR3 DNA reads TGCGCCAGCAGCCCCGGACACAGGGATGGAAGCGGCTACACCTTC. It specifies CASSPGHRDGSGYTF. The full variable domain, in which reference TRBV5-1 and TRBJ1-2 provide the parts outside the CDR3, is KAGVTQTPRYLIKTRGQQVTLSCSPISGHRSVSWYQQTPGQGLQFLFEYFSETQRNKGNFPGRFSGRQFSNSRSEMNVSTLELGDSALYLCASSPGHRDGSGYTFGSGTRLTVV.

The rearrangement links TRBV20-1 to TRBJ2-7, with TRBD2 matching over 11 bases. The CDR3 is 16 residues long. Trimming cost V 4 bases and J 3 bases; bases outside gene matches: 11. Germline CDR1 is DFQATT and CDR2 is SNEGSKA (reference sequence). CDR3 protein: CSAIEIAGGPIYEQYF. The CDR3 DNA reads TGCAGTGCTATCGAGATAGCGGGAGGGCCTATCTACGAGCAGTACTTC.

The chain employs TRBV29-1 and TRBJ2-5; possible D gene TRBD1, 6 bases. The CDR3 contains 17 residues. The ends were cut back, 0 bases at V and 4 bases at J, with 21 bases in the middle. Germline assignment: CDR1 SQVTM and CDR2 ANQGSEA. The CDR3 here is CSVEDGYNLGARETQYF. The CDR3 coding sequence is TGCAGCGTTGAAGATGGTTATAATTTGGGGGCGCGAGAGACCCAGTACTTC. The complete variable domain, with remaining parts taken from reference TRBV29-1 and TRBJ2-5, reads SAVISQKPSRDICQRGTSLTIQCQVDSQVTMMFWYRQQPGQSLTLIATANQGSEATYESGFVIDKFPISRPNLTFSTLTVSNMSPEDSSIYLCSVEDGYNLGARETQYFGPGTRLLVL.

This clonotype was recorded many times. V is TRBV24-1 and J is TRBJ2-5; D not resolved. V dropped 6 bases and J dropped 1 base, with 8 bases sitting between them. The CDR3 is made up of 13 amino acids. The V gene's germline CDR1 is KGHDR and CDR2 SFDVKD. This CDR3 reads CATSWSAQETQYF. CDR3 nucleotide sequence: TGTGCCACCAGTTGGTCAGCCCAAGAGACCCAGTACTTC.

The genes are TRBV29-1 and TRBJ2-1; TRBD1 aligns across 12 bases. There are 16 residues in the CDR3. V was clipped by 0 bases and J by 6 bases; unmatched bases: 6. Germline-derived CDR1 and CDR2 are SQVTM and ANQGSEA. CDR3 nucleotide sequence: TGCAGCGTTGAAGATCGGGACAGGGGGCGTCTCAATGAGCAGTTCTTC. Protein sequence: CSVEDRDRGRLNEQFF.

Regarding this clonotype: Sequence at one end of the junction differs from germline and may be a read error. The J gene is TRBJ2-7, the V gene TRBV12-3 or TRBV12-4; the match to TRBD2 covers 8 bases. The CDR3 is 15 residues long. CDR3 sequence reads: CASSFIGGANYEQYF. DNA of the CDR3: TGTGCCAGCAGTTTTATCGGGGGGGCCAACTACGAGCAGTACTTT.

The genes are TRBV20-1 and TRBJ2-4, with 14 bases identical to TRBD2. The CDR3 has 17 residues. Germline lookup yields CDR1 DFQATT and CDR2 SNEGSKA (reference sequence). V was clipped by 6 bases and J by 2 bases; unmatched bases: 9. The CDR3 spells CSAPGLAGVETKNIQYF. The CDR3 nucleotides read TGCAGTGCCCCGGGACTAGCGGGAGTCGAAACCAAAAACATTCAGTACTTC.

This clonotype was recorded many times. The chain couples TRBV6-1 to TRBJ1-5; D possibly corresponds to TRBD1 (6 bases). Trimming shortened V by 2 bases and J by 11 bases, and 16 bases separated the two germline ends. The CDR3 is made up of 14 amino acids. Germline V lookup: CDR1 MNHNS, CDR2 SASEGT. In DNA, the CDR3 is TGTGCCAGCAGTGAACGACAGGCGAGTGGGACCCAGCATTTT. Translation gives CASSERQASGTQHF.

There are many counts of this clonotype. The rearrangement links TRBV24-1 to TRBJ2-1; TRBD2 might be the D (6 bases). This CDR3 spans 16 amino acids. The germline V gene has CDR1 KGHDR and CDR2 SFDVKD. The germline V and J ends were trimmed by 5 bases and 2 bases, with 15 bases remaining between them. CDR3 loop: CATSAPDGSPYNEQFF. In DNA form, the CDR3 reads TGTGCCACCAGTGCCCCCGACGGGAGTCCCTACAATGAGCAGTTCTTC.

This clonotype was seen many times. The chain links TRBV7-8 to TRBJ2-3; 8 bases are shared with TRBD1. V lost 3 bases to trimming and J lost 3 bases; unmatched junction nucleotides: 5. Per the germline V gene, CDR1 is SGHVS and CDR2 is FQNEAQ. There are 15 residues in the CDR3. The CDR3 coding sequence is TGTGCCAGCAGCTTTCCGGGACAGGAGACAGATACGCAGTATTTT. Translating gives CASSFPGQETDTQYF.

This clonotype was observed a handful of times. The rearrangement links TRBV18 to TRBJ2-2; D perhaps matches TRBD1 (6 bases). V was trimmed by 2 bases and J by 3 bases, leaving 10 bases between them. Germline lookup yields CDR1 KGHSH and CDR2 LQKENI. This CDR3 contains 15 residues. The CDR3 coding sequence is TGTGCCAGCTCACCAATCAGGGGTGACACCGGGGAGCTGTTTTTT. The encoded protein is CASSPIRGDTGELFF. Using reference TRBV18 and TRBJ2-2 for the parts outside the CDR3, the full variable domain is NAGVMQNPRHLVRRRGQEARLRCSPMKGHSHVYWYRQLPEEGLKFMVYLQKENIIDESGMPKERFSAEFPKEGPSILRIQQVVRGDSAAYFCASSPIRGDTGELFFGEGSRLTVL.

The V and J genes are TRBV7-9 and TRBJ1-5; no firm D call. The germline V gene has CDR1 SEHNR and CDR2 FQNEAQ (reference sequence). The V gene lost 1 base and the J gene lost 4 bases, with 11 bases spanning the gap. The CDR3 has 15 residues. The DNA of the CDR3 is TGTGCCAGCAGCTTAGGTCGGCAGTCAAATCAGCCCCAGCATTTT. It translates to CASSLGRQSNQPQHF.

Comment on this clonotype: At one of its ends the junction is not consistent with the germline gene, which may arise from a read error. The chain recombines TRBV7-9 with TRBJ1-4; D is undetermined. The length of the CDR3 is 13 residues. Germline V gene lookup returns CDR1 SEHNR and CDR2 FQNEAQ (reference sequence). CDR3 residues: CASSLFGNGKLFF. The CDR3 bases are TGTGCCAGCAGCTTATTCGGCAATGGAAAACTGTTTTTT.

The CDR3 bases are TGTGCCAGCAGCGTAGGAGGAGGGCCAGGGCTAAACCAGTACTTC. This codes for CASSVGGGPGLNQYF. The chain is built from TRBV9 and TRBJ2-5; a possible D gene is TRBD2 (6 bases). The CDR3 consists of 15 residues. Germline assignment: CDR1 SGDLS and CDR2 YYNGEE. With 0 bases removed from V and 10 bases from J, the gap between germline ends came to 19 bases.

This clonotype was observed at least ten times. The chain couples TRBV24-1 to TRBJ2-5; no clear D. Trimming took 7 bases from V and 5 from J, leaving 13 bases between them. Germline CDR1 and CDR2: KGHDR and SFDVKD. The CDR3 consists of 13 residues. CDR3 sequence: CATSAHGSETQYF. DNA for the CDR3: TGTGCCACCAGCGCCCATGGGTCGGAGACCCAGTACTTC.

To note about this clonotype: The junction departs from the called germline gene at one end, perhaps through a read error. V is TRBV4-1 and J is TRBJ2-2, with D uncertain. The CDR3 covers 21 residues. The germline V gene encodes CDR1 MGHRA and CDR2 YSYEKL. In DNA form, the CDR3 reads TGCGCCAGTAGCCAAGATAAGACACGCGTGGCCACCAAGACGAACACCGGGGAGCTGTTTTTT. Protein sequence: CASSQDKTRVATKTNTGELFF.

V and J are TRBV3-1 and TRBJ2-1, with TRBD1 matching 8 bases. With 1 base clipped from V and 2 bases from J, the junction kept 4 bases outside the gene matches. In germline, CDR1 is LGHDT, CDR2 YNNKEL (reference sequence). The CDR3 sequence is 16 residues long. CDR3 sequence (DNA): TGTGCCAGCAGCCAAGGGAGGACAGGGCCCTACAATGAGCAGTTCTTC. Its protein is CASSQGRTGPYNEQFF.

The chain recombines TRBV20-1 with TRBJ1-2; D is perhaps TRBD1 (6 bases). Trimming removed 1 base from V and 5 bases from J, with 20 bases in between. Germline V gene data show CDR1 as DFQATT and CDR2 as SNEGSKA (reference sequence). The CDR3 runs to 16 residues. CDR3 residues: CSARALQGNRWYGYTF. The CDR3 region has the DNA TGCAGTGCTAGAGCCCTGCAGGGGAATCGATGGTATGGCTACACCTTC.

This chain connects TRBV28 to TRBJ2-4, with a tentative D call TRBD2 (6 bases). The V gene's germline CDR1 is MDHEN and CDR2 SYDVKM. The CDR3 runs 15 residues. V lost 2 bases and J lost 5, with 13 bases in between. In DNA, the CDR3 is TGTGCCAGCAGTTTACGCGGGATCGCCCAAAACATTCAGTACTTC. This translates into CASSLRGIAQNIQYF.

This clonotype occurred a few times. Since a much larger clone is just one base distant, this may be a read error. J is TRBJ1-1 and V is TRBV28, with 7 nucleotides matching TRBD1. Germline V lookup: CDR1 MDHEN, CDR2 SYDVKM. The CDR3 is 13 residues long. The CDR3 sequence is CPSRRGRNTEAFF. The CDR3 nucleotides read TGTCCCAGCAGAAGGGGGCGAAATACTGAAGCTTTCTTT.

This clonotype was observed a handful of times. A clone one base away is much larger, so this may be a read error. This rearrangement joins TRBV20-1 to TRBJ1-4; D ambiguous. The germline V gene has CDR1 DFQATT and CDR2 SNEGSKA (reference sequence). This CDR3 is 13 amino acids long. Trimming removed 1 base at V and 4 bases at J, with 7 bases between. CDR3 amino acids: CSARVDINEKLFF. The CDR3 DNA reads TGCAGTGCTAGAGTCGACATTAATGAAAAACTGTTTTTT.

This clonotype occurred a few times. The rearrangement links TRBV11-2 to TRBJ1-2, with a weak D call TRBD1 (5 bases). The CDR3 runs 14 residues. With 3 bases removed from V and 7 bases from J, the gap between germline ends came to 15 bases. Looked up from germline, CDR1 is SGHAT and CDR2 is FQNNGV. The CDR3 region is CASSFGASGGGYTF. CDR3 nucleotide sequence: TGTGCCAGCAGCTTTGGCGCCTCGGGGGGTGGCTACACCTTC.

This clonotype appeared a single time. The chain is built from TRBV4-2 and TRBJ2-2; possible D gene TRBD1, 5 bases. Germline V gene data show CDR1 as LGHNA and CDR2 as YNFKEQ. This CDR3 comprises 17 residues. V was clipped by 0 bases and J by 6 bases, with 17 bases between them. CDR3 residues: CASSQDWQGQRAGELFF. The DNA of the CDR3 is TGTGCCAGCAGCCAAGATTGGCAGGGTCAAAGGGCCGGGGAGCTGTTTTTT.

V and J are TRBV4-2 and TRBJ2-7, with 7 bases identical to TRBD2. CDR1 and CDR2 from the germline V gene are LGHNA and YNFKEQ. The CDR3 is 16 amino acids. Trimming removed 1 base from V and 7 bases from J; junction bases left unmatched: 13. CDR3 region: CASSQGLGLAETEQYF. CDR3 DNA: TGTGCCAGCAGCCAAGGGTTGGGGCTAGCGGAGACGGAGCAGTACTTC.

This clonotype appeared a few times. The CDR3 protein is CATSDFGGYTF. The DNA of the CDR3 is TGTGCCACCAGTGATTTTGGTGGCTACACCTTC. The genes are TRBV24-1 and TRBJ1-2, with D hard to call. The V and J ends lost 1 base and 7 bases respectively, with 3 bases between them. The germline V gene has CDR1 KGHDR and CDR2 SFDVKD. The CDR3 contains 11 residues.

This clonotype was detected only a few times. V and J are TRBV10-3 and TRBJ2-3; a possible D gene is TRBD2 (6 bases). The CDR3 contains 17 residues. Deletions cut 0 bases from V and 5 bases from J, with 18 bases between. Germline V lookup: CDR1 ENHRY, CDR2 SYGVKD. The CDR3 spells CAISESEVSGVRDTQYF. Here the CDR3 DNA reads TGTGCCATCAGTGAGTCGGAAGTATCGGGGGTGCGAGATACGCAGTATTTT.

This clonotype was seen repeatedly, ten times or more. The rearrangement links TRBV4-3 to TRBJ1-2, with a tentative D call TRBD1 (5 bases). CDR3 length: 14 residues. CDR1 is LGHNA, CDR2 YSLEER, per germline. Trimming removed 3 bases at V and 4 bases at J, with 12 bases between. The CDR3 nucleotides read TGCGCCAGCAGCCACGCAGACAGAGTCTATGGCTACACCTTC. Translated, it gives CASSHADRVYGYTF.

This clonotype was observed a few times. CDR3 loop: CASSPPRREVHNEQFF. CDR3 DNA: TGTGCCAGCAGTCCCCCTCGCAGGGAGGTCCACAATGAGCAGTTCTTC. The chain is built from TRBV6-1 and TRBJ2-1; D is possibly TRBD2 (6 bases). Germline CDR1 and CDR2: MNHNS and SASEGT. CDR3 length equals 16 residues. Trimming stripped 5 bases from V and 5 bases from J, with 19 bases between.

The genes are TRBV25-1 and TRBJ2-4; D may be TRBD1 or TRBD2 (5 bases each). The length of the CDR3 is 15 residues. Germline CDR1 MGHDK, CDR2 SYGVNS. V was pared by 3 bases and J by 10 bases, with 19 bases between. The CDR3 region is CASSDPGRWDQIQYF. The CDR3 region has the DNA TGTGCCAGCAGTGACCCGGGACGGTGGGATCAGATTCAGTACTTC. Looking up the rest from reference TRBV25-1 and TRBJ2-4 gives the full variable domain: EADIYQTPRYLVIGTGKKITLECSQTMGHDKMYWYQQDPGMELHLIHYSYGVNSTEKGDLSSESTVSRIRTEHFPLTLESARPSHTSQYLCASSDPGRWDQIQYFGAGTRLSVL.

This CDR3 reads CASSQSTGANVLTF. The CDR3 DNA sequence: TGTGCCAGCAGTCAGTCTACTGGGGCCAACGTCCTGACTTTC. This sequence joins TRBV12-3 or TRBV12-4 and TRBJ2-6; D call uncertain. The V and J ends lost 5 bases and 2 bases respectively, with 7 bases between them. The CDR3 is 14 amino acids.

This clonotype was detected ten times or more. The chain carries TRBV6-2 or TRBV6-3 and TRBJ2-2; D call uncertain. The CDR3 is 15 amino acids. Germline V gene sequence: CDR1 MNHEY, CDR2 SVGEGT. The V end was cut by 6 bases, the J end by 2 bases, with 13 bases between. The CDR3 region has the DNA TGTGCCAGCAGCCGTACGGACGGAAACACCGGGGAGCTGTTTTTT. It is translated as CASSRTDGNTGELFF.